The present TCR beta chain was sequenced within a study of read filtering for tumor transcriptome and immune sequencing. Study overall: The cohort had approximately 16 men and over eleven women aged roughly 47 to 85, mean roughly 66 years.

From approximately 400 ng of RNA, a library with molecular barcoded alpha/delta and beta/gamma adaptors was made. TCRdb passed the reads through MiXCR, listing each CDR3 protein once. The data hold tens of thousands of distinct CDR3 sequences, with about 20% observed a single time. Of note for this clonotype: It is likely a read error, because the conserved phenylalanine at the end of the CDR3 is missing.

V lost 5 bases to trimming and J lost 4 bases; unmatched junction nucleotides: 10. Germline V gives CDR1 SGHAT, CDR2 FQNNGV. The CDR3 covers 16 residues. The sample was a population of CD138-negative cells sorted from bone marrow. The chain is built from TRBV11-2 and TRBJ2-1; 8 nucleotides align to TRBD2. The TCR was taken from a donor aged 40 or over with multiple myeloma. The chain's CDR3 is CASSPRGAGGYNEQFL. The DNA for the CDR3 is TGTGCCAGCAGCCCAAGAGGGGCGGGGGGTTACAATGAGCAGTTCCTC.